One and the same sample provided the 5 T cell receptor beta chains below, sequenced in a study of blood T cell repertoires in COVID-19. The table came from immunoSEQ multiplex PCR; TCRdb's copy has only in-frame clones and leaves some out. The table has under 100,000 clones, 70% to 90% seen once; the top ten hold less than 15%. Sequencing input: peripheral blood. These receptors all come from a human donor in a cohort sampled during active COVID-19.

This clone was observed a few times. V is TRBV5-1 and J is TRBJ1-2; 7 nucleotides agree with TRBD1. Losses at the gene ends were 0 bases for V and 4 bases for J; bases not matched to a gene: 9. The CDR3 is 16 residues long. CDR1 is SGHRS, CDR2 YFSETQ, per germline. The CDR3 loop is CASSLDGQAWSYGYTF. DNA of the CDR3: TGCGCCAGCAGCTTGGATGGACAGGCCTGGAGCTATGGCTACACCTTC.

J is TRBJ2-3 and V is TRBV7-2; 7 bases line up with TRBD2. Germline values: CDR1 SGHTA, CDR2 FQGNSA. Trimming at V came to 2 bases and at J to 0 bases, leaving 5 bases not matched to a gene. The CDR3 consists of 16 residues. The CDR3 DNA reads TGTGCCAGCAGCTTAATGGGAGGGTTTAGCACAGATACGCAGTATTTT. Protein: CASSLMGGFSTDTQYF.

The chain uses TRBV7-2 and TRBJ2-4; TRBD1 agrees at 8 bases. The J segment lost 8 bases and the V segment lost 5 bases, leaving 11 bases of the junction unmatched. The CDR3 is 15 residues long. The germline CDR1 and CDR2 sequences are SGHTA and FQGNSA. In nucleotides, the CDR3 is TGTGCCAGCAGCCCCCGGACAGGGTGGGGGGACATTCAGTACTTC. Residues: CASSPRTGWGDIQYF.

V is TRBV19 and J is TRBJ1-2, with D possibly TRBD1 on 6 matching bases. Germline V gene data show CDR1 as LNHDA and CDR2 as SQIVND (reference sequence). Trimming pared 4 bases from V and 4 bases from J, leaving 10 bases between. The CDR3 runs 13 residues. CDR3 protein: CASSNTGTYGYTF. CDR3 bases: TGTGCCAGTAGTAATACAGGGACCTATGGCTACACCTTC.

The CDR3 nucleotides are TGTGCCTGGAGTGTGGATTTGGACAGTAGTGGCTACACCTTC. Translation gives CAWSVDLDSSGYTF. This rearrangement joins TRBV30 to TRBJ1-2; D is possibly TRBD1 (6 bases). This CDR3 comprises 14 residues. V gave up 0 bases and J gave up 7 bases, with 15 bases separating them. Germline V gives CDR1 GTSNPN, CDR2 SVGIG (reference sequence). The full variable domain, in which reference TRBV30 and TRBJ1-2 provide the parts outside the CDR3, is SQTIHQWPATLVQPVGSPLSLECTVEGTSNPNLYWYRQAAGRGLQLLFYSVGIGQISSEVPQNLSASRPQDRQFILSSKKLLLSDSGFYLCAWSVDLDSSGYTFGSGTRLTVV.